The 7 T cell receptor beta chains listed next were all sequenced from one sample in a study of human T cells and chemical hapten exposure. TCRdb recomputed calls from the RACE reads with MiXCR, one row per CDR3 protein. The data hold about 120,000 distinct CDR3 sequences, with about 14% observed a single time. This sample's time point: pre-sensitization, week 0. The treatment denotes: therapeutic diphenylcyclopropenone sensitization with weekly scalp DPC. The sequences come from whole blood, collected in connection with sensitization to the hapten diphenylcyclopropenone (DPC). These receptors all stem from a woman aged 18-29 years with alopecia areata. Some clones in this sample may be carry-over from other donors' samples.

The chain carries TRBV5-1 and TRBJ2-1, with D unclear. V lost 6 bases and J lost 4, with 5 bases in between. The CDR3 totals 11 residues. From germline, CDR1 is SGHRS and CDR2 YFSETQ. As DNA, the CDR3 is TGCGCCAGCATTGGGTACAATGAGCAGTTCTTC. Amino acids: CASIGYNEQFF.

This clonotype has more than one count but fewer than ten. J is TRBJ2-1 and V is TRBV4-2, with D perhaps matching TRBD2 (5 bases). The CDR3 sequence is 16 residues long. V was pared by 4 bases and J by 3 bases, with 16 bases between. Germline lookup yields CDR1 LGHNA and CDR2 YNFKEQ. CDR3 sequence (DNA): TGTGCCAGCAGCCGAGGGAGCGGAGAGAACTACAATGAGCAGTTCTTC. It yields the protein CASSRGSGENYNEQFF.

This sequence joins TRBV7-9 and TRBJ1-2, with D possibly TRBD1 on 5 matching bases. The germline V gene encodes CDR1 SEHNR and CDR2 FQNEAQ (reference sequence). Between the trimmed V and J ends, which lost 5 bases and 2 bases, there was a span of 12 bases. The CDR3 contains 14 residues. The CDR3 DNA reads TGTGCCAGCAGCCCTAGAGAGGGGAACTATGGCTACACCTTC. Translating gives CASSPREGNYGYTF.

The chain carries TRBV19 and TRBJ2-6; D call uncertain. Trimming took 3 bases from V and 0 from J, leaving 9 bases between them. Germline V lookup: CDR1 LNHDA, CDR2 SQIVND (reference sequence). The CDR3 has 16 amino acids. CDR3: CASSMSTRSGANVLTF. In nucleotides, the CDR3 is TGTGCCAGTAGTATGAGTACCCGCTCTGGGGCCAACGTCCTGACTTTC.

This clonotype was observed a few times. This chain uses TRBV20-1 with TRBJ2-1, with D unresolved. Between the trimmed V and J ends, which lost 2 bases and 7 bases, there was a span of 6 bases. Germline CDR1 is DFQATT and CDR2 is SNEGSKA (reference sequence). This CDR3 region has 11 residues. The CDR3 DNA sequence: TGCAGTGCTAGAACAGAGAATGAGCAGTTCTTC. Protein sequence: CSARTENEQFF.

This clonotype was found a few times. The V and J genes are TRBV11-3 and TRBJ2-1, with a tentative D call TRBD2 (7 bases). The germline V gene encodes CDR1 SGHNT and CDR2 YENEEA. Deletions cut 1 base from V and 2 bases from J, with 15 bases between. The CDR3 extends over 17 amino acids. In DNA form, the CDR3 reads TGTGCCAGCAGCTTAGCTTACGGCGGGGGCGCCTACAATGAGCAGTTCTTC. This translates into CASSLAYGGGAYNEQFF.

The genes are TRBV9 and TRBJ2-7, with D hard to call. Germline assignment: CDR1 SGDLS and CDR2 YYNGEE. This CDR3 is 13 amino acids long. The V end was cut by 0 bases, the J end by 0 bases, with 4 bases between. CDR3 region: CASSVGNSYEQYF. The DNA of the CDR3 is TGTGCCAGCAGCGTAGGTAACTCCTACGAGCAGTACTTC.